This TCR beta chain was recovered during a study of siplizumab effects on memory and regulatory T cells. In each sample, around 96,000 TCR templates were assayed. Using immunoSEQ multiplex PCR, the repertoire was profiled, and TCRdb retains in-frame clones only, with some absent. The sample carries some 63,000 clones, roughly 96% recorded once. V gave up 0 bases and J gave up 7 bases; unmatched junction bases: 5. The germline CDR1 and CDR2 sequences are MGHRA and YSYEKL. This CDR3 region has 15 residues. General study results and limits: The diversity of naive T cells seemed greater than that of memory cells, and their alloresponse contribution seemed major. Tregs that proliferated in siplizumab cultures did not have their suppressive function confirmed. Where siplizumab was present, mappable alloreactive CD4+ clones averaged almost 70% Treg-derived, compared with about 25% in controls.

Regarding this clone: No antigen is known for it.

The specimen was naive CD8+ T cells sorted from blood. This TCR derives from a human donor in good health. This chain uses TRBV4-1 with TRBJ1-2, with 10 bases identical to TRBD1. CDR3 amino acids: CASSQEDRGIFGYTF. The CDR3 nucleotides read TGCGCCAGCAGCCAAGAGGACAGGGGGATCTTTGGCTACACCTTC.